These T cell receptor beta chains were read from a single sample in a study of T-cell reconstitution after alpha-beta-depleted transplantation in children. TCRdb itself ran the PCR reads through MiXCR, one entry per CDR3 protein. Here the sample spans hundreds of thousands of distinct CDR3 sequences, around a third being singletons. Source: PBMCs from the stem cell graft donor, taken from the stem cell graft. These TCRs come from a human donor who donated a stem cell graft to a child with aplastic anemia. Each CDR3 is given with its conserved first and last residue. Each record gives: clone size, V gene, J gene, D gene, CDR3 protein, CDR3 DNA. D genes are given only for firm matches. Clone sizes are given selectively: once, few, many, or a class where the clone is expanded.

.,TRBV19,TRBJ2-1,.,CASSIGYNEQFF,TGTGCCAGTAGTATAGGTTACAATGAGCAGTTCTTC
once,TRBV12-3/TRBV12-4,TRBJ2-1,TRBD2,CASSDTGTSGSNEQFF,TGTGCCAGCAGCGACACCGGGACTAGCGGTTCCAATGAGCAGTTCTTC
.,TRBV12-3/TRBV12-4,TRBJ2-1,TRBD2,CASSIAGEANEQFF,TGTGCCAGCAGTATAGCGGGAGAGGCCAATGAGCAGTTCTTC
few,TRBV21-1,TRBJ2-1,.,CASSQRGLGTSSYNEQFF,TGTGCCAGCAGCCAGAGGGGTTTGGGGACTAGCTCCTACAATGAGCAGTTCTTC
.,TRBV7-2,TRBJ2-1,.,CASSWTGLVGQFF,TGTGCCAGCAGCTGGACGGGATTGGTAGGGCAGTTCTTC
few,TRBV28,TRBJ2-3,.,CASSYRTTYSTDTQYF,TGTGCCAGCAGTTACCGGACCACTTATAGCACAGATACGCAGTATTTT
.,TRBV10-3,TRBJ1-5,.,CATGNDDRFVSNQPQHF,TGTGCCACTGGGAACGACGACAGATTCGTTAGCAATCAGCCCCAGCATTTT
.,TRBV20-1,TRBJ2-3,TRBD2,CSAALLAGHAAARYF,TGCAGTGCTGCCCTACTAGCGGGTCATGCTGCTGCGCGGTATTTT
.,TRBV6-2/TRBV6-3,TRBJ1-1,TRBD1,CACRRDSWDEAFF,TGTGCCTGTCGCAGGGACAGCTGGGACGAAGCTTTCTTT
few,TRBV27,TRBJ1-6,TRBD1,CASSPGDRDSPLHF,TGTGCCAGCAGTCCAGGGGACAGGGATTCACCCCTCCACTTT